The present entry profiles one TCR beta chain with its context. Measured with immunoSEQ multiplex PCR; TCRdb has only the in-frame clones, and not every one. This table has 150,000 to 200,000 clones, 80% to 90% appearing once. The data were obtained in a study of blood T cell repertoires in COVID-19. The specimen sequenced was PBMCs or T cells enriched from blood (not recorded which). The sequence was obtained from a woman between 50 and 59 years old who had recovered from COVID-19.

CDR3 nucleotide sequence: TGTGCCACCAGTGGGACTAGCGGGAGGGACAATGAGCAGTTCTTC. Translated: CATSGTSGRDNEQFF. The rearrangement uses TRBV24-1 and TRBJ2-1; TRBD2 matches at 15 bases. From germline, CDR1 is KGHDR and CDR2 SFDVKD. V gave up 5 bases and J gave up 5 bases; unmatched junction bases: 0. This CDR3 comprises 15 residues.